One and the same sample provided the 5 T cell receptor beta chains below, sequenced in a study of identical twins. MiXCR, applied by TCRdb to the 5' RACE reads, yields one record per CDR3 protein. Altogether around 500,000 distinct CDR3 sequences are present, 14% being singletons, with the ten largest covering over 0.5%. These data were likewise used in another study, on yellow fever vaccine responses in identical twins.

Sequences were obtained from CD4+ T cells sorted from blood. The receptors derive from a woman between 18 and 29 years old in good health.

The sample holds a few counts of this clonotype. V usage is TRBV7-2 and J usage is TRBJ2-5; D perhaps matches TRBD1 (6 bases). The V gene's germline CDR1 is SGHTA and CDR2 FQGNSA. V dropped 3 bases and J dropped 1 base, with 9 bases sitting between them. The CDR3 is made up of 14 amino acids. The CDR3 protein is CASSFRQVQETQYF. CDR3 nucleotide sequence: TGTGCCAGCAGCTTTAGACAGGTCCAAGAGACCCAGTACTTC.

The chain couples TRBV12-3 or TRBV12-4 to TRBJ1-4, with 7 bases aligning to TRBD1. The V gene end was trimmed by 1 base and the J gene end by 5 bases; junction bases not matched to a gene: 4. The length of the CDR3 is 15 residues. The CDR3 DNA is TGTGCCAGCAGTTTAGTGGAGGGGGCGAATGAAAAACTGTTTTTT. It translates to CASSLVEGANEKLFF.

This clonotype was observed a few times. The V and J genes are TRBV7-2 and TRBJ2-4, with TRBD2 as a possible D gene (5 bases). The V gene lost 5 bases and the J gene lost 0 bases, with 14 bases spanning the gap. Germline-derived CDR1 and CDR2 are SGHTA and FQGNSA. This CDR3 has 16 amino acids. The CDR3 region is CASSPQVGVAKNIQYF. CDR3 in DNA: TGTGCCAGCAGCCCCCAGGTGGGAGTAGCCAAAAACATTCAGTACTTC.

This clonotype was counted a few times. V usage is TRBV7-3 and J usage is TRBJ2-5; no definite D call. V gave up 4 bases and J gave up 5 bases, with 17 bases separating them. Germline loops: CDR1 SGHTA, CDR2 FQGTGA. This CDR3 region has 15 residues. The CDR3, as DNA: TGTGCCAGCAGCTCATCAGGAGCGATCAGCGAGACCCAGTACTTC. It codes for CASSSSGAISETQYF.

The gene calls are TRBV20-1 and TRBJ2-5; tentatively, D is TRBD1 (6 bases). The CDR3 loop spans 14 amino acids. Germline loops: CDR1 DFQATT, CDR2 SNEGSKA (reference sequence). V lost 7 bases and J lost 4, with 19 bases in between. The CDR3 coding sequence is TGCAGTGACAACCAGGCAGGGGAGATAGAGACCCAGTACTTC. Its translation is CSDNQAGEIETQYF.